Each of the 15 T cell receptor beta chains below was sequenced from the same sample in a study of OX40 agonist ivuxolimab in advanced cancers. The assay was immunoSEQ multiplex PCR, and TCRdb's table has in-frame clones only and misses some. The sample carries fewer than 65,000 clones, around 90% recorded once. The source material was CD4+ or CD8+ T cells sorted from blood, sampled in a trial of the OX40 agonist ivuxolimab. These receptors were collected from an adult with an advanced solid tumor such as melanoma, head and neck, liver or kidney cancer.

V gene TRBV4-1 combines with J gene TRBJ2-7, with 7 bases fitting TRBD1. J gave up 5 bases and V 4 bases, and 11 bases lay outside the gene matches. The CDR3 is 15 amino acids. Germline V lookup: CDR1 MGHRA, CDR2 YSYEKL. In DNA form, the CDR3 reads TGCGCCAGCAGCCCTTGGGCCGGGACAGCGAACGAGCAGTACTTC. Its protein is CASSPWAGTANEQYF.

The chain carries TRBV6-1 and TRBJ1-5, with 10 bases aligning to TRBD1. Germline V gene data show CDR1 as MNHNS and CDR2 as SASEGT. The length of the CDR3 is 15 residues. The junction had 6 bases not matched to a gene; V was cut back by 4 bases and J by 6 bases. The CDR3 here is CASSALTGGLQPQHF. In nucleotides, the CDR3 is TGTGCCAGCAGTGCCCTGACAGGGGGCCTTCAGCCCCAGCATTTT.

The chain links TRBV6-6 to TRBJ2-7; TRBD1 matches 7 bases. V was pared by 3 bases and J by 4 bases, with 12 bases of the junction left unmatched. CDR3 size: 16 residues. The V gene's germline CDR1 is MNHNY and CDR2 SVGAGI (reference sequence). The CDR3 DNA follows: TGTGCCAGCAGTTATCGGGACAGTCGATCGGGATACGAGCAGTACTTC. As protein: CASSYRDSRSGYEQYF.

V gene TRBV4-1 combines with J gene TRBJ2-2, with TRBD1 identical over 9 bases. V was clipped by 1 base and J by 5 bases; unmatched bases: 8. CDR1 MGHRA and CDR2 YSYEKL come from the germline V gene. The CDR3 contains 17 residues. The CDR3 DNA reads as TGCGCCAGCAGCCAAGCACAGGGGGCAGGAGGGACCGGGGAGCTGTTTTTT. Its translation is CASSQAQGAGGTGELFF.

This chain links TRBV5-1 with TRBJ2-1, with D perhaps given as TRBD1 or TRBD2 (5 bases each). The CDR3 totals 14 residues. Trimming pared 4 bases from V and 4 bases from J, leaving 12 bases between. Germline CDR1 reads SGHRS; CDR2 reads YFSETQ. The chain's CDR3 is CASSTPGRYNEQFF. The CDR3 nucleotides are TGCGCCAGCAGCACACCGGGACGGTACAATGAGCAGTTCTTC.

The chain links TRBV30 to TRBJ2-2; D unclear. Germline lookup yields CDR1 GTSNPN and CDR2 SVGIG (reference sequence). V lost 0 bases and J lost 5, with 10 bases in between. The CDR3 runs to 14 residues. CDR3 sequence: CAWSVELGTGELFF. The DNA of the CDR3 is TGTGCCTGGAGTGTAGAGTTAGGAACCGGGGAGCTGTTTTTT.

V gene TRBV4-1 combines with J gene TRBJ2-3; 8 nucleotides line up with TRBD1. Germline trimming cut 4 bases from V and 6 bases from J; bases unmatched to any gene: 18. The CDR3 consists of 18 residues. The germline gives CDR1 MGHRA, CDR2 YSYEKL. The CDR3 protein is CASSPLGGQGTYRDTQYF. CDR3 bases: TGCGCCAGCAGCCCCCTCGGCGGACAGGGAACCTATCGGGATACGCAGTATTTT.

The chain is built from TRBV20-1 and TRBJ1-1; no firm D call. CDR3 length equals 11 residues. The germline V gene has CDR1 DFQATT and CDR2 SNEGSKA (reference sequence). The CDR3 bases are TGCAGCATTCCGAGGGTGGCTGAAGCTTTCTTT. This codes for CSIPRVAEAFF.

This clone was counted a single time. The chain couples TRBV10-3 to TRBJ2-7; 7 bases line up with TRBD1. Germline CDR1 ENHRY, CDR2 SYGVKD. The CDR3 covers 13 residues. The ends lost 8 bases at V and 0 bases at J; junction bases unmatched: 4. The chain's CDR3 is CAIGSGGSYEQYF. The DNA for the CDR3 is TGTGCCATCGGGTCAGGGGGCTCCTACGAGCAGTACTTC.

The rearrangement joins TRBV2 to TRBJ1-3, with D unresolved. The CDR3 length is 12 residues. Looked up from germline, CDR1 is SNHLY and CDR2 is FYNNEI. Trimming shortened V by 6 bases and J by 7 bases, and 10 bases separated the two germline ends. The CDR3 reads CASSVLSNTIYF. Written as DNA, the CDR3 is TGTGCCAGCAGCGTCCTATCGAACACCATATATTTT.

The chain has TRBV7-9 and TRBJ2-1; D may be TRBD2 (5 bases). The CDR3 covers 13 residues. Germline lookup yields CDR1 SEHNR and CDR2 FQNEAQ (reference sequence). V was clipped by 5 bases and J by 6 bases, with 11 bases between them. CDR3: CASSLGLGNEQFF. CDR3 nucleotides: TGTGCCAGCAGCCTCGGACTGGGCAATGAGCAGTTCTTC.

The chain's CDR3 is CASRPEGLSYNSPLHF. As DNA, the CDR3 is TGCGCCAGCAGACCCGAGGGTCTCTCCTATAATTCACCCCTCCACTTT. The rearrangement joins TRBV5-1 to TRBJ1-6; D unresolved. Trimming pared 5 bases from V and 0 bases from J, leaving 12 bases between. Germline assignment: CDR1 SGHRS and CDR2 YFSETQ. This CDR3 comprises 16 residues.

The V call is TRBV6-5, the J call TRBJ2-5, with D uncertain. The germline V gene encodes CDR1 MNHEY and CDR2 SVGAGI. The CDR3 sequence is 14 residues long. Trimming shortened V by 6 bases and J by 5 bases, and 16 bases separated the two germline ends. The CDR3 here is CASSQSGLGETQYF. The CDR3 DNA follows: TGTGCCAGCAGCCAAAGTGGGTTGGGCGAGACCCAGTACTTC.

The chain uses TRBV7-2 and TRBJ1-4; 7 bases line up with TRBD1. There are 15 residues in the CDR3. The V gene end was trimmed by 5 bases and the J gene end by 8 bases; junction bases not matched to a gene: 11. Germline V gene lookup returns CDR1 SGHTA and CDR2 FQGNSA. CDR3 sequence reads: CASSPTKGAWEKLFF. The CDR3, as DNA: TGTGCCAGCAGCCCGACGAAGGGGGCTTGGGAAAAACTGTTTTTT.

The chain combines TRBV28 with TRBJ2-7; a possible D gene is TRBD2 (7 bases). Trimming left V 11 bases short and J 2 bases short, with 25 bases between. CDR3 length equals 16 residues. Germline CDR1 is MDHEN and CDR2 is SYDVKM. DNA for the CDR3: TGTGCCCGCGGGGGCACCTCCGGGACCGAGACCTACGAGCAGTACTTC. This translates into CARGGTSGTETYEQYF.